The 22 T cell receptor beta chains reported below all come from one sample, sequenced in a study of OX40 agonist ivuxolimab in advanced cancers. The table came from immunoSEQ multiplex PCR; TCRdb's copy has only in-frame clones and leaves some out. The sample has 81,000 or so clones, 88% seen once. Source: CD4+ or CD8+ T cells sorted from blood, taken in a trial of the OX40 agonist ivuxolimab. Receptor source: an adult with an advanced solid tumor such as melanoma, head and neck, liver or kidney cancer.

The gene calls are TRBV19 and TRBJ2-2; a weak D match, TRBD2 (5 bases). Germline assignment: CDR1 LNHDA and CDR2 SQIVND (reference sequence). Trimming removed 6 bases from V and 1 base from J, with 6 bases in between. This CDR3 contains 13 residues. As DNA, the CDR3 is TGTGCCAGTAGCCGGGGGAACACCGGGGAGCTGTTTTTT. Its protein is CASSRGNTGELFF.

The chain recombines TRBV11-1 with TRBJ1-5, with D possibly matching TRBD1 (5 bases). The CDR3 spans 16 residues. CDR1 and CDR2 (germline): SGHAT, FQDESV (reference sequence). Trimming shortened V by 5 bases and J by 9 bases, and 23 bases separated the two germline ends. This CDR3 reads CASSAFRDGEVLPQHF. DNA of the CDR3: TGTGCCAGCAGCGCATTCCGGGACGGGGAGGTTCTGCCCCAGCATTTT.

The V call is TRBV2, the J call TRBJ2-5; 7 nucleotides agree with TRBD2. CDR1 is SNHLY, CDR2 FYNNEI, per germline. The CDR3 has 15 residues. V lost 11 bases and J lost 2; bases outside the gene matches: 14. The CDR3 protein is CAHRMLGGTQETQYF. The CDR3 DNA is TGTGCCCACCGGATGTTGGGGGGGACTCAAGAGACCCAGTACTTC.

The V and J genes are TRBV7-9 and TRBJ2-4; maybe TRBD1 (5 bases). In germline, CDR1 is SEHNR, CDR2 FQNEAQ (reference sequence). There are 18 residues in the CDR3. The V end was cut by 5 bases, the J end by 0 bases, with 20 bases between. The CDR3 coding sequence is TGTGCCAGCAGCCCTCTGGGTACAGGAAGCCTAGCCAAAAACATTCAGTACTTC. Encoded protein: CASSPLGTGSLAKNIQYF.

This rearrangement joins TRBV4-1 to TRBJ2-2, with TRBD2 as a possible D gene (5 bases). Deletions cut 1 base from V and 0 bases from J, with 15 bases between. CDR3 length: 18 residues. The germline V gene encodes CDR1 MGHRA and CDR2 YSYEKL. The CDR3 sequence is CASSQVGVQSTNTGELFF. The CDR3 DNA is TGCGCCAGCAGCCAAGTCGGGGTACAAAGTACGAACACCGGGGAGCTGTTTTTT.

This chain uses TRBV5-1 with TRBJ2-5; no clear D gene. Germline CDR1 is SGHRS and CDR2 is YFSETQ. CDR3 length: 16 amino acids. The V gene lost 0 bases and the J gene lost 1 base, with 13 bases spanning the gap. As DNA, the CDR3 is TGCGCCAGCAGCTTGGTAGGATCGGGTGGCCAAGAGACCCAGTACTTC. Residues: CASSLVGSGGQETQYF.

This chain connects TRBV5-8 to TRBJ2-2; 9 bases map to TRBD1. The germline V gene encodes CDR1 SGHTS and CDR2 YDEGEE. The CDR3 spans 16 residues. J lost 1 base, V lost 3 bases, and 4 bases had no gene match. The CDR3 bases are TGTGCCAGCAGCTCCCGACAGGGGGGGAACACCGGGGAGCTGTTTTTT. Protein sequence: CASSSRQGGNTGELFF.

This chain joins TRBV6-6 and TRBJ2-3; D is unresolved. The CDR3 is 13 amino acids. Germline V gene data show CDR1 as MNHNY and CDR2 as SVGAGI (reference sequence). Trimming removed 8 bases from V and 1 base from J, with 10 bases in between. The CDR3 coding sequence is TGTGCCAGCCAAACTTCGGGCACAGATACGCAGTATTTT. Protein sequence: CASQTSGTDTQYF.

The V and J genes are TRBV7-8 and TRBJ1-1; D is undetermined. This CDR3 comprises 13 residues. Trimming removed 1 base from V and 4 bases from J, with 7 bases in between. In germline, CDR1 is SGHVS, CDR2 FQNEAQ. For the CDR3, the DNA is TGTGCCAGCAGCTTAGTGTCTAGCACTGAAGCTTTCTTT. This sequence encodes CASSLVSSTEAFF. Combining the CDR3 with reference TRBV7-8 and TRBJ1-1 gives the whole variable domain GAGVSQSPRYKVAKRGQDVALRCDPISGHVSLFWYQQALGQGPEFLTYFQNEAQLDKSGLPSDRFFAERPEGSVSTLKIQRTQQEDSAVYLCASSLVSSTEAFFGQGTRLTVV.

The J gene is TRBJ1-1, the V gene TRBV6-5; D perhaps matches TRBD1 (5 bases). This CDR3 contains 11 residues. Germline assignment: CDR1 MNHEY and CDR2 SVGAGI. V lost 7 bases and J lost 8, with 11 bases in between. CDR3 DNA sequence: TGTGCCAGCACTAACGGGGGGGAAGCTTTCTTT. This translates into CASTNGGEAFF.

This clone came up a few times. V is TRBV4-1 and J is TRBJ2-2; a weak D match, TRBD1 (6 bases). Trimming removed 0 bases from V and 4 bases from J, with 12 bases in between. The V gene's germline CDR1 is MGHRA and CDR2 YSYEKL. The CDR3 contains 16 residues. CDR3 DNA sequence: TGCGCCAGCAGCCAAGAAGGACAGCCGGGCACCGGGGAGCTGTTTTTT. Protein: CASSQEGQPGTGELFF.

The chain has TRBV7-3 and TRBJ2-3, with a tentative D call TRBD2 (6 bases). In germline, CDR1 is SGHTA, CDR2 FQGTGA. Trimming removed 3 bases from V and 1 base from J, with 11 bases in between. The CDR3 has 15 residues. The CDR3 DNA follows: TGTGCCAGCAGCTTCCGGGGGATCCGCACAGATACGCAGTATTTT. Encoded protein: CASSFRGIRTDTQYF. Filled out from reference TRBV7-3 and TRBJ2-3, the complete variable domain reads GAGVSQTPSNKVTEKGKYVELRCDPISGHTALYWYRQSLGQGPEFLIYFQGTGAADDSGLPNDRFFAVRPEGSVSTLKIQRTERGDSAVYLCASSFRGIRTDTQYFGPGTRLTVL.

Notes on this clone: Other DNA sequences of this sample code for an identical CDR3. The CDR3 DNA is TGTGCCAGTGGTCCCTCTGGGGCCAACGTCCTGACTTTC. Its translation is CASGPSGANVLTF. The chain employs TRBV19 and TRBJ2-6; D not certain. The CDR3 consists of 13 residues. CDR1 and CDR2 from the germline V gene are LNHDA and SQIVND (reference sequence). Trimming stripped 8 bases from V and 0 bases from J, with 5 bases between.

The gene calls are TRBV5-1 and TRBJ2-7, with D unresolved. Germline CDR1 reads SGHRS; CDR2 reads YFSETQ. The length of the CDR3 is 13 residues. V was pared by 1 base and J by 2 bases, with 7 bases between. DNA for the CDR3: TGCGCCAGCAGCTTGTTGGGGACCTACGAGCAGTACTTC. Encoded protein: CASSLLGTYEQYF.

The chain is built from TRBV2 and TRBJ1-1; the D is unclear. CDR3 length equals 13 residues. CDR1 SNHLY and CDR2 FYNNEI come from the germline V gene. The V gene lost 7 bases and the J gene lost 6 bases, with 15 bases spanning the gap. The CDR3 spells CASKLDVGAEAFF. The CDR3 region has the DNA TGTGCCAGCAAGCTAGACGTCGGGGCTGAAGCTTTCTTT.

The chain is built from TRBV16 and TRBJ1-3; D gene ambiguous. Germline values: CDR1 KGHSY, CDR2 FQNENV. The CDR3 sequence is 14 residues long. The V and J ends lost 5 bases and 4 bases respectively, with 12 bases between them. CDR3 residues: CASSVRSYGNTIYF. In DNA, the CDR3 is TGTGCCAGCAGCGTTAGGTCATACGGAAACACCATATATTTT.

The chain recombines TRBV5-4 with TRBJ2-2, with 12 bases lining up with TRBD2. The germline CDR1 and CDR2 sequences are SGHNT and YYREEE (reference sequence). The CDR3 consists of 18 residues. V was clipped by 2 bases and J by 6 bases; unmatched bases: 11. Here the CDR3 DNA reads TGTGCCAGCAGCTTTCAGCTAGCGGGGGGGAGCGGGTCCGGGGAGCTGTTTTTT. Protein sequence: CASSFQLAGGSGSGELFF.

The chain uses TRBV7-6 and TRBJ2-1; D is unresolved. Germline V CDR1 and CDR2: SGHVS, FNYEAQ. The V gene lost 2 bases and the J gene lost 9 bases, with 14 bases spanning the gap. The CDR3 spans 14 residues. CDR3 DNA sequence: TGTGCCAGCAGCTTATCCCCCCCCGTGGTTGAGCAGTTCTTC. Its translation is CASSLSPPVVEQFF.

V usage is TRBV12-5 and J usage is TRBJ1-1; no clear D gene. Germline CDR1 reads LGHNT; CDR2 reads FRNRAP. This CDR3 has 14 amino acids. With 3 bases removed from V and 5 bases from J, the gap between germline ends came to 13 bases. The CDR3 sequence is CASGLLTGGTEAFF. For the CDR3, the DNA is TGTGCTAGTGGTTTACTGACCGGTGGGACTGAAGCTTTCTTT.

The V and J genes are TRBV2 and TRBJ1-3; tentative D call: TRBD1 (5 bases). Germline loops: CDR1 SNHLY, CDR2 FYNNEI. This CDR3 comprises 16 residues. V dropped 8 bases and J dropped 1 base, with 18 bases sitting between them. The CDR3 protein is CASGRGAGRSGNTIYF. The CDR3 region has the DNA TGTGCCAGCGGGAGGGGCGCTGGAAGGTCTGGAAACACCATATATTTT.

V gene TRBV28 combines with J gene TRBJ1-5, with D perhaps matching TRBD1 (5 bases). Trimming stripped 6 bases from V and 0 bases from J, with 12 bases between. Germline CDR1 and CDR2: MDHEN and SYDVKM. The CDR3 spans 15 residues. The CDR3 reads CASRRGVNSNQPQHF. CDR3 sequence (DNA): TGTGCCAGCAGACGAGGGGTTAATAGCAATCAGCCCCAGCATTTT. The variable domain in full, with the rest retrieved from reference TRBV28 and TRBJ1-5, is DVKVTQSSRYLVKRTGEKVFLECVQDMDHENMFWYRQDPGLGLRLIYFSYDVKMKEKGDIPEGYSVSREKKERFSLILESASTNQTSMYLCASRRGVNSNQPQHFGDGTRLSIL.

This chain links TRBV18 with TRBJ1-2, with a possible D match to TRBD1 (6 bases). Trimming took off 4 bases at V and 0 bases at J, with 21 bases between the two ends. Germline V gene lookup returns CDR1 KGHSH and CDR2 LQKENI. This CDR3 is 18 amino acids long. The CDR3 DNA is TGTGCCAGCTCACTACTCGTCCCGGGACAAGATCCTAACTATGGCTACACCTTC. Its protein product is CASSLLVPGQDPNYGYTF.